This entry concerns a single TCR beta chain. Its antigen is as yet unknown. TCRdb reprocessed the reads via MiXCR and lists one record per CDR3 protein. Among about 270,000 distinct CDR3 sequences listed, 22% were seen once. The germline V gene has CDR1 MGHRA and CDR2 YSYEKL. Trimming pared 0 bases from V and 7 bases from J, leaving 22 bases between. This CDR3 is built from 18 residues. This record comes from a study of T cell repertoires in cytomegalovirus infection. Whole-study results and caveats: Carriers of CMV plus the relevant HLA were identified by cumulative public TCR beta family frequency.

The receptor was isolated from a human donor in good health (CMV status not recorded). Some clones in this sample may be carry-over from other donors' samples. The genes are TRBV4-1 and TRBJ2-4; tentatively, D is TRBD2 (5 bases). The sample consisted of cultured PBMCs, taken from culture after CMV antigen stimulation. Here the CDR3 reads CASSQDASSQIGLNIQYF. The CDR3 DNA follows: TGCGCCAGCAGCCAAGACGCTTCTAGCCAAATAGGGCTCAACATTCAGTACTTC.